Each of the 30 T cell receptor beta chains below was sequenced from the same sample in a study of shared clonotypes between healthy human individuals. Sequenced by immunoSEQ multiplex PCR; TCRdb stores in-frame clones only, minus some. The sample holds about 480,000 clones, approximately 85% seen once. The sequenced sample consisted of PBMCs. Receptors originate from a woman in her forties in good health. Some clones in this sample may be carry-over from other donors' samples.

The V gene is TRBV2, the J gene TRBJ1-1; D is undetermined. Trimming pared 7 bases from V and 2 bases from J, leaving 11 bases between. The CDR3 covers 13 residues. Germline-derived CDR1 and CDR2 are SNHLY and FYNNEI. CDR3 loop: CASIWALNTEAFF. CDR3 sequence (DNA): TGTGCCAGCATCTGGGCCCTAAACACTGAAGCTTTCTTT.

The gene calls are TRBV7-8 and TRBJ2-7; 14 positions agree with TRBD2. Germline V lookup: CDR1 SGHVS, CDR2 FQNEAQ. This CDR3 has 16 amino acids. Unmatched junction bases numbered 7, after V lost 5 bases and J lost 4 bases. The CDR3, as DNA: TGTGCCAGCAGCGGGACTAGCGGGAGCGCGGGGTACGAGCAGTACTTC. Amino acids: CASSGTSGSAGYEQYF.

This sequence joins TRBV6-1 and TRBJ1-6, with D possibly being TRBD1 (6 bases). Trimming took off 7 bases at V and 10 bases at J, with 14 bases between the two ends. Germline lookup yields CDR1 MNHNS and CDR2 SASEGT. The CDR3 covers 13 residues. The CDR3 reads CASTYRERSPLHF. As DNA, the CDR3 is TGTGCCAGCACGTACAGGGAAAGGTCACCCCTCCACTTT.

The chain is built from TRBV9 and TRBJ2-7, with 9 bases matching TRBD1. Germline V gene sequence: CDR1 SGDLS, CDR2 YYNGEE. V lost 4 bases and J lost 2; bases outside the gene matches: 7. This CDR3 has 15 amino acids. The CDR3 DNA reads TGTGCCAGCAGCCCTGACAGGGGGGTACCCTACGAGCAGTACTTC. This encodes CASSPDRGVPYEQYF.

This chain uses TRBV7-9 with TRBJ2-7; 9 nucleotides agree with TRBD2. The CDR3 loop spans 16 amino acids. Germline CDR1 and CDR2: SEHNR and FQNEAQ (reference sequence). With V trimmed by 5 bases and J by 2 bases, 10 bases remained unmatched. CDR3 region: CASSPGAVAGAYEQYF. CDR3 sequence (DNA): TGTGCCAGCAGCCCGGGGGCAGTAGCGGGAGCCTACGAGCAGTACTTC.

This sequence joins TRBV2 and TRBJ2-7, with D tentatively TRBD1 (5 bases). Germline loops: CDR1 SNHLY, CDR2 FYNNEI. The CDR3 sequence is 13 residues long. The V end was cut by 8 bases, the J end by 2 bases, with 13 bases between. The CDR3 protein is CASADRETYEQYF. The CDR3 DNA is TGTGCCAGCGCCGACAGAGAGACCTACGAGCAGTACTTC.

This sequence joins TRBV7-2 and TRBJ2-7; D is perhaps TRBD1 (5 bases). Per the germline V gene, CDR1 is SGHTA and CDR2 is FQGNSA. Between the trimmed V and J ends, which lost 1 base and 4 bases, there was a span of 11 bases. The CDR3 covers 14 residues. This chain's CDR3 is CASSLGQGRYEQYF. The DNA for the CDR3 is TGTGCCAGCAGCTTAGGTCAGGGTAGGTACGAGCAGTACTTC.

The rearrangement joins TRBV5-1 to TRBJ2-1; weak D call: TRBD2 (5 bases). The CDR3 consists of 16 residues. The germline CDR1 and CDR2 sequences are SGHRS and YFSETQ. Trimming cost V 1 base and J 2 bases, with 13 bases left between them. The CDR3 protein is CASSLYSGYTYNEQFF. The CDR3 coding sequence is TGCGCCAGCAGCTTGTATTCGGGATACACCTACAATGAGCAGTTCTTC.

Worth noting for this clone: This sample also contains other DNA sequences that code for the same CDR3. The J gene is TRBJ2-7, the V gene TRBV5-1; unclear D gene. The V end lost 3 bases, the J end lost 4 bases, and 8 bases lay between the germline ends. CDR3 size: 12 residues. CDR1 SGHRS and CDR2 YFSETQ come from the germline V gene. This CDR3 reads CASSYSGYEQYF. The DNA of the CDR3 is TGCGCCAGCAGCTACTCAGGATACGAGCAGTACTTC.

CDR3 protein: CASSQGYNYGYTF. The DNA for the CDR3 is TGTGCCAGCAGCCAAGGTTACAACTATGGCTACACCTTC. The chain uses TRBV14 and TRBJ1-2, with unresolved D. The germline V gene has CDR1 SGHDN and CDR2 FVKESK. The CDR3 is 13 residues long. V shed 1 base and J shed 2 bases, with 5 bases lying between them.

V gene TRBV7-2 combines with J gene TRBJ2-2, with 9 bases lining up with TRBD2. Germline values: CDR1 SGHTA, CDR2 FQGNSA. J was trimmed by 7 bases and V by 7 bases; bases with no gene match: 13. The CDR3 is 16 amino acids. The CDR3 reads CASKEPLAGDIGELFF. CDR3 nucleotides: TGTGCCAGCAAAGAGCCTTTAGCGGGAGATATCGGGGAGCTGTTTTTT. Full variable domain (remainder filled in from reference TRBV7-2 and TRBJ2-2): GAGVSQSPSNKVTEKGKDVELRCDPISGHTALYWYRQSLGQGLEFLIYFQGNSAPDKSGLPSDRFSAERTGGSVSTLTIQRTQQEDSAVYLCASKEPLAGDIGELFFGEGSRLTVL.

On this clone itself: A junction boundary mismatches the germline segment, possibly from a read error. The chain carries TRBV7-7 and TRBJ2-7, with D maybe TRBD2 (7 bases). Germline assignment: CDR1 SSHAT and CDR2 FNYEAQ (reference sequence). The CDR3 has 15 amino acids. The CDR3 DNA is TGTGCTAGCAGCTTAGGGGGGGGCCCAATCTACGAGCAGTACTTC. It codes for CASSLGGGPIYEQYF.

This chain uses TRBV28 with TRBJ2-1; 8 nucleotides match TRBD2. The CDR3 length is 13 residues. Germline assignment: CDR1 MDHEN and CDR2 SYDVKM. Trimming cost V 8 bases and J 8 bases; bases outside gene matches: 8. CDR3 nucleotides: TGTGCCAGCCCCAAGCGGGAGCATCATGAGCAGTTCTTC. This sequence encodes CASPKREHHEQFF. The variable domain in full, with the rest retrieved from reference TRBV28 and TRBJ2-1, is DVKVTQSSRYLVKRTGEKVFLECVQDMDHENMFWYRQDPGLGLRLIYFSYDVKMKEKGDIPEGYSVSREKKERFSLILESASTNQTSMYLCASPKREHHEQFFGPGTRLTVL.

The rearrangement links TRBV28 to TRBJ2-5; possibly TRBD1 or TRBD2 for D (5 bases each). Trimming stripped 6 bases from V and 5 bases from J, with 19 bases between. Germline V gene data show CDR1 as MDHEN and CDR2 as SYDVKM. This CDR3 contains 15 residues. CDR3: CASSRIGAGRETQYF. For the CDR3, the DNA is TGTGCCAGCAGCCGGATCGGGGCGGGTAGGGAGACCCAGTACTTC.

The chain is built from TRBV5-1 and TRBJ2-2; the match to TRBD2 covers 7 bases. The CDR3 is made up of 17 amino acids. V was pared by 0 bases and J by 1 base, with 6 bases of the junction left unmatched. CDR1 and CDR2 from the germline V gene are SGHRS and YFSETQ. This CDR3 is CASSLGRTRRNTGELFF. CDR3 nucleotide sequence: TGCGCCAGCAGCTTGGGGCGGACTAGGAGGAACACCGGGGAGCTGTTTTTT.

The V gene is TRBV18, the J gene TRBJ2-1; 12 bases line up with TRBD2. The junction had 7 bases not matched to a gene; V was cut back by 1 base and J by 0 bases. The length of the CDR3 is 19 residues. CDR1 is KGHSH, CDR2 LQKENI, per germline. CDR3 nucleotides: TGTGCCAGCTCACCACGTCTAGCGGGAGGGCCGCGCTCCTACAATGAGCAGTTCTTC. Protein: CASSPRLAGGPRSYNEQFF.

The V gene is TRBV7-2, the J gene TRBJ1-3; D unresolved. The germline V gene has CDR1 SGHTA and CDR2 FQGNSA. Trimming pared 1 base from V and 7 bases from J, leaving 17 bases between. This CDR3 has 16 amino acids. Here the CDR3 DNA reads TGTGCCAGCAGCTTAGGAGCGGCAGCTTTCTCGAACACCATATATTTT. This sequence encodes CASSLGAAAFSNTIYF.

The chain couples TRBV5-4 to TRBJ1-1, with D possibly TRBD1 on 5 matching bases. CDR1 and CDR2 from the germline V gene are SGHNT and YYREEE (reference sequence). Trimming removed 4 bases at V and 2 bases at J, with 9 bases between. The CDR3 has 13 amino acids. CDR3: CASSQDINTEAFF. The CDR3 bases are TGTGCCAGCAGCCAGGACATTAACACTGAAGCTTTCTTT.

The chain recombines TRBV5-1 with TRBJ2-7; 9 positions match TRBD1. CDR1 and CDR2 (germline): SGHRS, YFSETQ. J gave up 2 bases and V 3 bases, and 9 bases lay outside the gene matches. This CDR3 spans 16 amino acids. The CDR3 coding sequence is TGCGCCAGCAGCTCCCTGGGGGGACAGGGAACCTACGAGCAGTACTTC. Protein sequence: CASSSLGGQGTYEQYF.

This sequence joins TRBV30 and TRBJ2-1; the match to TRBD2 covers 11 bases. The germline V gene encodes CDR1 GTSNPN and CDR2 SVGIG (reference sequence). This CDR3 is built from 13 residues. With V trimmed by 4 bases and J by 7 bases, 3 bases remained unmatched. DNA of the CDR3: TGTGCCTGGACGACTAGCGGGACAAATGAGCAGTTCTTC. This gives the protein CAWTTSGTNEQFF.

This clone was counted ten times or more. This rearrangement joins TRBV11-2 to TRBJ2-1, with 7 positions matching TRBD2. This CDR3 spans 13 amino acids. Per germline, CDR1 SGHAT and CDR2 FQNNGV. V lost 8 bases to trimming and J lost 2 bases; unmatched junction nucleotides: 3. The chain's CDR3 is CASGREPYNEQFF. CDR3 in DNA: TGTGCCAGCGGGCGGGAGCCCTACAATGAGCAGTTCTTC.

The CDR3 is CASSEPIGYSGNTIYF. The DNA of the CDR3 is TGTGCCAGCAGTGAACCCATTGGATACTCTGGAAACACCATATATTTT. The J gene is TRBJ1-3, the V gene TRBV6-1; D remains unclear. Germline assignment: CDR1 MNHNS and CDR2 SASEGT. The CDR3 contains 16 residues. Trimming shortened V by 2 bases and J by 0 bases, and 11 bases separated the two germline ends.

The chain uses TRBV2 and TRBJ2-7; 11 bases map to TRBD2. The CDR3 spans 15 residues. The V and J ends lost 6 bases and 1 base, in that order; junction bases with no gene match: 5. Germline V gene sequence: CDR1 SNHLY, CDR2 FYNNEI. CDR3 in amino acids: CASRMGTSGSYEQYF. The CDR3 nucleotides read TGTGCCAGCAGGATGGGGACTAGCGGATCCTACGAGCAGTACTTC.

This clone was counted only a few times. The V call is TRBV5-1, the J call TRBJ2-7; 9 nucleotides line up with TRBD1. CDR3 length equals 14 residues. Trimming at V came to 2 bases and at J to 3 bases, leaving 3 bases not matched to a gene. Germline loops: CDR1 SGHRS, CDR2 YFSETQ. The CDR3 DNA sequence: TGCGCCAGCAGCTTACAGGGGGCAATCTACGAGCAGTACTTC. Amino acid sequence: CASSLQGAIYEQYF.

The gene calls are TRBV5-6 and TRBJ1-1, with 9 bases matching TRBD1. Germline V gene data show CDR1 as SGHDT and CDR2 as YYEEEE. Unmatched junction bases numbered 11, after V lost 5 bases and J lost 3 bases. The CDR3 has 16 amino acids. CDR3 nucleotide sequence: TGTGCCAGCAGATCCCGTTGGGACAGGGTGGACACTGAAGCTTTCTTT. It translates to CASRSRWDRVDTEAFF.

The sample holds one count of this clone. This rearrangement joins TRBV11-2 to TRBJ2-7; D is possibly TRBD1 (6 bases). The CDR3 loop spans 16 amino acids. Germline CDR1 reads SGHAT; CDR2 reads FQNNGV. V gave up 1 base and J gave up 0 bases, with 13 bases separating them. The CDR3 coding sequence is TGTGCCAGCAGCTTAGCCAGGGGCCCAAGCTCCTACGAGCAGTACTTC. It yields the protein CASSLARGPSSYEQYF. Looking up the rest from reference TRBV11-2 and TRBJ2-7 gives the full variable domain: EAGVAQSPRYKIIEKRQSVAFWCNPISGHATLYWYQQILGQGPKLLIQFQNNGVVDDSQLPKDRFSAERLKGVDSTLKIQPAKLEDSAVYLCASSLARGPSSYEQYFGPGTRLTVT.

This chain links TRBV28 with TRBJ2-7; D might be TRBD1 (5 bases). This CDR3 comprises 15 residues. Germline CDR1 MDHEN, CDR2 SYDVKM. V lost 2 bases to trimming and J lost 2 bases, with 13 bases between them. CDR3 region: CASSLMPTVAYEQYF. As DNA, the CDR3 is TGTGCCAGCAGTTTAATGCCGACAGTAGCCTACGAGCAGTACTTC.

The gene calls are TRBV7-2 and TRBJ1-1; TRBD1 might be the D (6 bases). CDR3 size: 15 residues. V lost 3 bases to trimming and J lost 2 bases, with 13 bases between them. Per the germline V gene, CDR1 is SGHTA and CDR2 is FQGNSA. CDR3 protein: CASSLRTGRNTEAFF. As DNA, the CDR3 is TGTGCCAGCAGCTTGCGAACAGGGCGAAACACTGAAGCTTTCTTT.

In this sample, this clone turned up a few times. This chain uses TRBV18 with TRBJ2-2; no clear D. The ends were cut back, 4 bases at V and 8 bases at J, with 8 bases in the middle. There are 12 residues in the CDR3. Per germline, CDR1 KGHSH and CDR2 LQKENI. The CDR3 loop reads CASSRNEGELFF. In DNA form, the CDR3 reads TGTGCCAGCTCACGGAACGAAGGGGAGCTGTTTTTT.

V gene TRBV5-6 combines with J gene TRBJ2-7; TRBD2 aligns across 12 bases. The CDR3 is 14 residues long. In germline, CDR1 is SGHDT, CDR2 YYEEEE. V shed 4 bases, J shed 6 bases, and the junction held 5 bases outside the gene matches. This CDR3 reads CASSRGTSGPEQYF. The CDR3 nucleotides read TGTGCCAGCAGCCGCGGGACTAGCGGGCCCGAGCAGTACTTC. The full variable domain, in which reference TRBV5-6 and TRBJ2-7 provide the parts outside the CDR3, is DAGVTQSPTHLIKTRGQQVTLRCSPKSGHDTVSWYQQALGQGPQFIFQYYEEEERQRGNFPDRFSGHQFPNYSSELNVNALLLGDSALYLCASSRGTSGPEQYFGPGTRLTVT.